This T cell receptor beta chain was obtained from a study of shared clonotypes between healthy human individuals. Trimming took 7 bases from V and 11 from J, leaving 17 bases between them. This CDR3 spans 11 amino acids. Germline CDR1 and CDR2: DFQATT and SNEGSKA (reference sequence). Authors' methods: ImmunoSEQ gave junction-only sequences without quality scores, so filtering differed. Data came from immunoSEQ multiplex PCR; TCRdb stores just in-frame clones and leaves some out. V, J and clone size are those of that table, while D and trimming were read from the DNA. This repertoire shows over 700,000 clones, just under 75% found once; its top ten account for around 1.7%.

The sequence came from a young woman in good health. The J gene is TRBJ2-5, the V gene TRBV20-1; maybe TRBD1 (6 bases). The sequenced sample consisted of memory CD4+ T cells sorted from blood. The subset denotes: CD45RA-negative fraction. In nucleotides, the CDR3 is TGCAGTGTTAAAGGGGGTAGACAGCAGTACTTC. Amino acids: CSVKGGRQQYF.